Listed below are T cell receptor beta chains from one sample, sequenced in a study of yellow fever vaccine responses in identical twins. TCRdb itself ran the RT-PCR reads through MiXCR, one entry per CDR3 protein. The sample includes 15,000 or so distinct CDR3 sequences, roughly 84% seen only once; the top ten take about 0.66%. The sample consisted of T cells from blood (PBMCs), unsorted or a sorted subset (not recorded which), taken before or after yellow fever vaccination (not recorded which). Receptors originate from a woman between 18 and 29 years old who received the yellow fever vaccine. CDR3s include the opening cysteine and the closing phenylalanine or tryptophan. The order of the fields is J gene, D gene, clone size, V gene, CDR3 protein, CDR3 DNA. A D gene is named only where the DNA matches it firmly. The size entry is marked missing in some rows and otherwise reads once, few, many or a size class.

j_gene: TRBJ2-1
d_gene: .
abundance: .
v_gene: TRBV4-2
CDR3aa: CASSQDSSKYEQFF
CDR3nt: TGTGCCAGCAGCCAAGACTCGAGCAAGTATGAGCAGTTCTTC

j_gene: TRBJ2-2
d_gene: .
abundance: .
v_gene: TRBV12-5
CDR3aa: CASGLVTSTGELFF
CDR3nt: TGTGCTAGTGGTTTGGTAACTAGCACCGGGGAGCTGTTTTTT

j_gene: TRBJ2-1
d_gene: TRBD2
abundance: .
v_gene: TRBV28
CDR3aa: CASSLGGWTEQFF
CDR3nt: TGTGCCAGCAGTTTGGGGGGGTGGACTGAGCAGTTCTTC

j_gene: TRBJ1-2
d_gene: .
abundance: .
v_gene: TRBV20-1
CDR3aa: CSARDKATYGYTF
CDR3nt: TGCAGTGCTAGGGACAAGGCCACCTATGGCTACACCTTC

j_gene: TRBJ2-5
d_gene: .
abundance: .
v_gene: TRBV7-6
CDR3aa: CASSSRIQETQYF
CDR3nt: TGTGCCAGCAGCTCCAGGATCCAAGAGACCCAGTACTTC

j_gene: TRBJ1-1
d_gene: .
abundance: .
v_gene: TRBV5-1
CDR3aa: CASSALQGLNTEAFF
CDR3nt: TGCGCCAGCAGCGCACTACAGGGATTGAACACTGAAGCTTTCTTT

j_gene: TRBJ2-5
d_gene: TRBD2
abundance: few
v_gene: TRBV7-6
CDR3aa: CASIPLAGPQETQYF
CDR3nt: TGTGCCAGCATCCCCCTAGCGGGCCCCCAAGAGACCCAGTACTTC

j_gene: TRBJ2-5
d_gene: .
abundance: .
v_gene: TRBV7-7
CDR3aa: CASSPRGETQYF
CDR3nt: TGTGCCAGCAGCCCCCGAGGAGAGACCCAGTACTTC

j_gene: TRBJ2-2
d_gene: TRBD1
abundance: .
v_gene: TRBV29-1
CDR3aa: CSVGDRGQTGELFF
CDR3nt: TGCAGCGTCGGGGACAGGGGGCAAACCGGGGAGCTGTTTTTT

j_gene: TRBJ1-6
d_gene: TRBD1
abundance: .
v_gene: TRBV6-1
CDR3aa: CASSRQGAGSSYNSPLHF
CDR3nt: TGTGCCAGCAGTAGACAGGGGGCGGGAAGCTCCTATAATTCACCCCTCCACTTT

j_gene: TRBJ1-4
d_gene: .
abundance: .
v_gene: TRBV4-1
CDR3aa: CASRVRAGDNEKLFF
CDR3nt: TGCGCCAGCAGGGTGCGGGCGGGGGACAATGAAAAACTGTTTTTT

j_gene: TRBJ2-2
d_gene: TRBD2
abundance: .
v_gene: TRBV7-9
CDR3aa: CANRLAGDTGELFF
CDR3nt: TGTGCCAACCGACTAGCGGGGGACACCGGGGAGCTGTTTTTT

j_gene: TRBJ2-1
d_gene: .
abundance: .
v_gene: TRBV12-3/TRBV12-4
CDR3aa: CASKRVNEQFF
CDR3nt: TGTGCCAGCAAGAGGGTTAATGAGCAGTTCTTC

j_gene: TRBJ2-3
d_gene: .
abundance: .
v_gene: TRBV12-3/TRBV12-4
CDR3aa: CASSLQGSDTQYF
CDR3nt: TGTGCCAGCAGTTTACAGGGGTCAGATACGCAGTATTTT

j_gene: TRBJ1-1
d_gene: .
abundance: .
v_gene: TRBV20-1
CDR3aa: CSASRNTEAFF
CDR3nt: TGCAGTGCCAGCAGGAACACTGAAGCTTTCTTT

j_gene: TRBJ1-1
d_gene: .
abundance: .
v_gene: TRBV18
CDR3aa: CASSANKNTEAFF
CDR3nt: TGTGCCAGCTCAGCCAACAAGAACACTGAAGCTTTCTTT

j_gene: TRBJ1-2
d_gene: TRBD1
abundance: once
v_gene: TRBV4-2
CDR3aa: CASSQSGQGYGYTF
CDR3nt: TGTGCCAGCAGCCAATCCGGACAGGGGTATGGCTACACCTTC

j_gene: TRBJ2-5
d_gene: .
abundance: .
v_gene: TRBV5-1
CDR3aa: CASSLEETQYF
CDR3nt: TGCGCCAGCAGCTTGGAAGAGACCCAGTACTTC

j_gene: TRBJ2-3
d_gene: .
abundance: .
v_gene: TRBV15
CDR3aa: CATSRDTPGGTDTQYF
CDR3nt: TGTGCCACCAGCAGAGATACACCGGGAGGCACAGATACGCAGTATTTT

j_gene: TRBJ2-3
d_gene: .
abundance: once
v_gene: TRBV7-9
CDR3aa: CASSLADGADTQYF
CDR3nt: TGTGCCAGCAGCTTAGCGGACGGGGCAGATACGCAGTATTTT

j_gene: TRBJ1-2
d_gene: .
abundance: .
v_gene: TRBV24-1
CDR3aa: CATSDSSLISYGYTF
CDR3nt: TGTGCCACCAGTGATTCCTCCCTAATTTCCTATGGCTACACCTTC

j_gene: TRBJ2-7
d_gene: .
abundance: .
v_gene: TRBV20-1
CDR3aa: CSASDGTYEQYF
CDR3nt: TGCAGTGCCTCGGACGGAACCTACGAGCAGTACTTC

j_gene: TRBJ2-5
d_gene: TRBD1
abundance: .
v_gene: TRBV5-5
CDR3aa: CASSSTGGVETQYF
CDR3nt: TGTGCCAGCAGCTCAACAGGGGGCGTGGAGACCCAGTACTTC